This T cell receptor beta chain is from a study of CD4+ T cells in melanoma. This CDR3 region has 13 residues. CDR1 SQVTM and CDR2 ANQGSEA come from the germline V gene. Trimming took 2 bases from V and 4 from J, leaving 12 bases between them. Here immunoSEQ multiplex PCR was the method, and the copy in TCRdb shows in-frame clones only, minus some. The sample holds some 120,000 clones, around 92% seen once. The source is a human donor with melanoma. The J gene is TRBJ2-7, the V gene TRBV29-1; perhaps TRBD2 as D (6 bases). Material for sequencing was peripheral blood. CDR3 sequence: CSVETGGGYEQYF. The CDR3 nucleotides are TGCAGCGTTGAAACCGGGGGTGGGTACGAGCAGTACTTC.